The entry that follows covers one T cell receptor (beta chain) sequence. What it binds is not known. Using immunoSEQ multiplex PCR, the repertoire was profiled, and TCRdb retains in-frame clones only, with some absent. This table has some 100,000 clones, over 75% appearing once. The sample is drawn from a study of radiation and T cells in renal cell carcinoma. Study overall: Nephrectomy followed 15 Gy stereotactic body radiation by 4 weeks.

As for time point: baseline pretreatment blood. Treatment: 15 Gy SBRT to primary tumor, nephrectomy 4 weeks later. The tumor was a clear cell renal cell carcinoma. The study, taken as a whole, reports: Top tumor clonotypes rose in blood 2 weeks post-radiation, then contracted. Pretreatment tumor biopsies were lacking, so baseline clonotypes are unknown.

V dropped 9 bases and J dropped 6 bases, with 19 bases sitting between them. The CDR3 runs to 13 residues. Looked up from germline, CDR1 is SGHDT and CDR2 is YYEEEE. The sequencing here drew on blood, taken from a patient whose treatment included radiotherapy and nephrectomy. This chain joins TRBV5-6 and TRBJ2-7; no clear D gene. The TCR sequence derives from a man aged 55 to 70 with renal cell carcinoma. The CDR3 bases are TGTGCCACCGCCCGCCGGGCTGTTCGCGAGCAGTACTTC. Translating gives CATARRAVREQYF.